This TCR beta chain was retrieved from a study of blood T cell repertoires in COVID-19. Original processing notes: Amplification with reference gene primers provided the estimates of nucleated cell counts. Here immunoSEQ multiplex PCR was the method, and the copy in TCRdb shows in-frame clones only, minus some. That table furnishes V, J and clone size, whereas the DNA furnished D and trimming. The sample includes about 300,000 clones, more than 85% of them seen just once. Germline lookup yields CDR1 LNHDA and CDR2 SQIVND (reference sequence). CDR3 length: 15 residues. V shed 9 bases and J 2 bases; nucleotides not matched to a gene: 10.

The rearrangement uses TRBV19 and TRBJ2-1; the match to TRBD1 covers 7 bases. Sequencing input: peripheral blood. The clonotype comes from an older man with acute or convalescent COVID-19. The CDR3 coding sequence is TGTGCCAGCTCAGCACAGGGGAACACCTACAATGAGCAGTTCTTC. This codes for CASSAQGNTYNEQFF.